Listed below are T cell receptor beta chains from one sample, sequenced in a study of blood T cell repertoires in COVID-19. Sequencing was performed with immunoSEQ multiplex PCR; in TCRdb, only in-frame clones are kept and a portion is missing. The sample includes about 83,000 clones, 86% of them seen just once. Sample: peripheral blood. These receptors were taken from a woman aged 80 or older in a cohort sampled during active or convalescent COVID-19. CDR3s leave out the opening cysteine and the closing phenylalanine or tryptophan.

CDR3,J,V
ASSPTGILTMDGYT,TRBJ1-2,TRBV5-6
ASSYRSGYGYT,TRBJ1-2,TRBV5-8
AWSVQRGPNEKLF,TRBJ1-4,TRBV30
ASRDRHMNTEAF,TRBJ1-1,TRBV27
ASSIGQGARETQY,TRBJ2-5,TRBV19
ASSISRPTDYGYT,TRBJ1-2,TRBV19
ASSSTGGAGYT,TRBJ1-2,TRBV13
AWSTGLGDDIQY,TRBJ2-4,TRBV30
ASSQGTSGSYNEQF,TRBJ2-1,TRBV4-2
ASSSGLEEETQY,TRBJ2-5,TRBV5-6
ASSPRLAGDGQF,TRBJ2-1,TRBV18
ASSQPGHGGVNTEAF,TRBJ1-1,TRBV6-6
AWSSPLRNSPLH,TRBJ1-6,TRBV30
ASSQDRTSHYNEQF,TRBJ2-1,TRBV4-1
ASNILNYGYT,TRBJ1-2,TRBV28
AWSVRGGAYEQY,TRBJ2-7,TRBV30
ASSVQGTANYGYT,TRBJ1-2,TRBV7-9
ASSLTDSYEQY,TRBJ2-7,TRBV7-3
ASTLGGTNYGYT,TRBJ1-2,TRBV28
ASSPGTVITGELF,TRBJ2-2,TRBV5-1
ASSVGSSTPDTQY,TRBJ2-3,TRBV9
ASSPRGGATEAF,TRBJ1-1,TRBV25-1
ASSQDLGQPQH,TRBJ1-5,TRBV3-1/TRBV3-2